This entry lists 11 T cell receptor beta chains sequenced from one sample in a study of radiotherapy plus CTLA-4 blockade in lung cancer (dated by TCRdb to between 2018 and 2020). Receptor amplification or capture employed the immunoSEQ multiplex PCR assay. The source is immuneACCESS, and TCRdb retained only in-frame sequences with V and J called. Part of the clones is not carried over; for the studies checked, unresolved V genes explain less than half of this, and the remainder is unexplained. The sample table shows around 110,000 clones, and about nine tenths are seen once. The ten largest account for 5.5% to 7% of the sample. Material: peripheral blood, obtained from a patient treated with radiotherapy plus ipilimumab. These receptors came from a human donor with non-small cell lung cancer that progressed on radiotherapy plus ipilimumab.

This rearrangement joins TRBV7-2 to TRBJ2-3, with 10 bases matching TRBD2. J was trimmed by 4 bases and V by 1 base; bases with no gene match: 5. Looked up from germline, CDR1 is SGHTA and CDR2 is FQGNSA. The CDR3 runs 16 residues. CDR3 sequence: CASSLVSGRRADTQYF. In DNA, the CDR3 is TGTGCCAGCAGCTTAGTTAGCGGGAGGAGGGCAGATACGCAGTATTTT.

The V and J genes are TRBV29-1 and TRBJ2-5, with TRBD2 matching over 9 bases. The CDR3 extends over 15 amino acids. From germline, CDR1 is SQVTM and CDR2 ANQGSEA. Trimming removed 2 bases from V and 5 bases from J; junction bases left unmatched: 9. Written as DNA, the CDR3 is TGCAGCGTTGAAAGGCGGGAGGGATTTGGGGAGACCCAGTACTTC. Amino acid sequence: CSVERREGFGETQYF.

The chain recombines TRBV10-3 with TRBJ2-7, with 10 bases matching TRBD2. Per the germline V gene, CDR1 is ENHRY and CDR2 is SYGVKD. With 7 bases clipped from V and 0 bases from J, the junction kept 18 bases outside the gene matches. The CDR3 consists of 19 residues. The CDR3 nucleotides read TGTGCCATCATAAGACCGGGACTAGCGCCCAAAAGGAGCTCCTACGAGCAGTACTTC. Protein sequence: CAIIRPGLAPKRSSYEQYF.

V gene TRBV27 combines with J gene TRBJ2-3, with 10 nucleotides matching TRBD1. V dropped 7 bases and J dropped 5; count of bases not matched to a gene: 15. The CDR3 extends over 17 amino acids. Germline V gene lookup returns CDR1 MNHEY and CDR2 SMNVEV (reference sequence). CDR3 in DNA: TGTGCCAGCAAACCATTAACCGGGACAGGGGAGTTAGATACGCAGTATTTT. Residues: CASKPLTGTGELDTQYF.

The chain links TRBV5-4 to TRBJ1-1; 10 bases fit TRBD1. The V gene end was trimmed by 5 bases and the J gene end by 0 bases; junction bases not matched to a gene: 7. The length of the CDR3 is 16 residues. Germline assignment: CDR1 SGHNT and CDR2 YYREEE (reference sequence). CDR3 amino acids: CASSRQGAAVNTEAFF. The DNA for the CDR3 is TGTGCCAGCAGTCGACAGGGGGCGGCGGTGAACACTGAAGCTTTCTTT. Full variable domain (missing parts from reference TRBV5-4 and TRBJ1-1): ETGVTQSPTHLIKTRGQQVTLRCSSQSGHNTVSWYQQALGQGPQFIFQYYREEENGRGNFPPRFSGLQFPNYSSELNVNALELDDSALYLCASSRQGAAVNTEAFFGQGTRLTVV.

The rearrangement links TRBV14 to TRBJ2-5; no firm D call. Germline V CDR1 and CDR2: SGHDN, FVKESK. The V gene lost 4 bases and the J gene lost 2 bases, with 11 bases spanning the gap. CDR3 length: 14 amino acids. Here the CDR3 DNA reads TGTGCCAGCAGCCCGAAGTCATTACAAGAGACCCAGTACTTC. This translates into CASSPKSLQETQYF.

This rearrangement joins TRBV5-6 to TRBJ1-1; D not certain. This CDR3 has 15 residues. Germline-derived CDR1 and CDR2 are SGHDT and YYEEEE. With 1 base removed from V and 1 base from J, the gap between germline ends came to 11 bases. CDR3 region: CASSLFFLSNTEAFF. The DNA for the CDR3 is TGTGCCAGCAGCTTGTTCTTCCTATCGAACACTGAAGCTTTCTTT.

This sequence joins TRBV2 and TRBJ2-5; 10 positions agree with TRBD2. J lost 4 bases, V lost 7 bases, and 6 bases had no gene match. Germline assignment: CDR1 SNHLY and CDR2 FYNNEI. CDR3 length: 14 amino acids. The CDR3 loop reads CASNLGLAVETQYF. The CDR3 bases are TGTGCCAGCAACCTTGGACTAGCGGTAGAGACCCAGTACTTC. The whole variable domain, remainder taken from reference TRBV2 and TRBJ2-5, is EPEVTQTPSHQVTQMGQEVILRCVPISNHLYFYWYRQILGQKVEFLVSFYNNEISEKSEIFDDQFSVERPDGSNFTLKIRSTKLEDSAMYFCASNLGLAVETQYFGPGTRLLVL.

J is TRBJ2-3 and V is TRBV11-1, with TRBD1 identical over 7 bases. The J segment lost 0 bases and the V segment lost 4 bases, leaving 7 bases of the junction unmatched. The CDR3 covers 16 residues. The germline CDR1 and CDR2 sequences are SGHAT and FQDESV (reference sequence). Written as DNA, the CDR3 is TGTGCCAGCAGCTGGGGGACAGCTTCTAGCACAGATACGCAGTATTTT. Protein product: CASSWGTASSTDTQYF.

This chain joins TRBV27 and TRBJ1-2; perhaps TRBD1 as D (5 bases). The CDR3 spans 20 residues. V dropped 4 bases and J dropped 3 bases, with 30 bases sitting between them. Germline CDR1 and CDR2: MNHEY and SMNVEV (reference sequence). The CDR3 sequence is CASSSPPSGEGPERDYGYTF. DNA of the CDR3: TGTGCCAGCAGTTCACCCCCGTCCGGGGAGGGACCCGAAAGGGACTATGGCTACACCTTC.

CDR3 bases: TGTGCCACCAGCCTAAGGACAGGGTTTTCTACGCAGTATTTT. Translating gives CATSLRTGFSTQYF. The chain recombines TRBV15 with TRBJ2-3; TRBD1 matches 8 bases. The CDR3 sequence is 14 residues long. The germline CDR1 and CDR2 sequences are LNHNV and YYDKDF (reference sequence). J lost 8 bases, V lost 5 bases, and 9 bases had no gene match.